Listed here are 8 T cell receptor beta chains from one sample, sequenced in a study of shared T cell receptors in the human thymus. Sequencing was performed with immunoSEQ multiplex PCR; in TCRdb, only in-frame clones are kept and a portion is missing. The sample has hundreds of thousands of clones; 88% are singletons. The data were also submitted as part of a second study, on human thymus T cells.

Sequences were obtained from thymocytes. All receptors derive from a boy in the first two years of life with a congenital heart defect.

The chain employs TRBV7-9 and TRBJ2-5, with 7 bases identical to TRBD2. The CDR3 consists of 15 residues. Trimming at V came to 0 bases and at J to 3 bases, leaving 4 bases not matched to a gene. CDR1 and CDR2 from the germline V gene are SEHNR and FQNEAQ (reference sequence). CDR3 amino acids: CASSLARAGKETQYF. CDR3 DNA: TGTGCCAGCAGCTTAGCGCGAGCGGGGAAAGAGACCCAGTACTTC.

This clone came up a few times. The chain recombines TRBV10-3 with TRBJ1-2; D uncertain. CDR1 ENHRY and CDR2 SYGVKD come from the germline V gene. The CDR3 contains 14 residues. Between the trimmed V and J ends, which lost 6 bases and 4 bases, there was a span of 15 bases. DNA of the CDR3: TGTGCCATCAGCTCAAGATGGCGGATCTATGGCTACACCTTC. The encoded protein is CAISSRWRIYGYTF.

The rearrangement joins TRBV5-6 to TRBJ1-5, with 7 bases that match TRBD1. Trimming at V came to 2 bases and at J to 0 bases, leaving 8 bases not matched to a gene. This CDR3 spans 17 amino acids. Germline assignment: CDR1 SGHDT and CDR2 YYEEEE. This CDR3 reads CASSFRDSHISNQPQHF. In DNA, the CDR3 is TGTGCCAGCAGCTTCCGGGACAGTCATATTAGCAATCAGCCCCAGCATTTT.

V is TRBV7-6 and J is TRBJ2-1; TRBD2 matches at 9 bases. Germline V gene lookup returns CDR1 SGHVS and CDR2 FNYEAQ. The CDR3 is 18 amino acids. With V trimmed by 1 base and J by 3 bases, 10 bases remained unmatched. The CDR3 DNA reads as TGTGCCAGCAGCTTAGTAACGCTAGCGGGACCCCTCTACAATGAGCAGTTCTTC. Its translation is CASSLVTLAGPLYNEQFF.

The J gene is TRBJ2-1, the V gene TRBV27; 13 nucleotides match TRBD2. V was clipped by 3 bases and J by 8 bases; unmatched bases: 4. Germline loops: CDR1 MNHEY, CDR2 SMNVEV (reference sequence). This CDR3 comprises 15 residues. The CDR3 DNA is TGTGCCAGCAGTTTTCGGACTAGCGGGAGATATGAGCAGTTCTTC. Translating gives CASSFRTSGRYEQFF.

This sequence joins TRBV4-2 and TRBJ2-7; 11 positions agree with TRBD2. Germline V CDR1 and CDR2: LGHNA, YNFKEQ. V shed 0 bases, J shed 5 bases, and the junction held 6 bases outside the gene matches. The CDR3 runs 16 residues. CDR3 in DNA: TGTGCCAGCAGCCAAGAAGGCTTAGCGGGAGGGCACGAGCAGTACTTC. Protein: CASSQEGLAGGHEQYF.

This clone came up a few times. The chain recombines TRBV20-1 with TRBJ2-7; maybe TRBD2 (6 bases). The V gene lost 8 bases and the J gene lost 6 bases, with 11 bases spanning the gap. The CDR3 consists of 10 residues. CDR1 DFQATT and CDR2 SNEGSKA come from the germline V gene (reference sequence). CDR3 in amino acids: CSTGGAEQYF. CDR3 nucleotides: TGCAGTACTGGAGGGGCCGAGCAGTACTTC.

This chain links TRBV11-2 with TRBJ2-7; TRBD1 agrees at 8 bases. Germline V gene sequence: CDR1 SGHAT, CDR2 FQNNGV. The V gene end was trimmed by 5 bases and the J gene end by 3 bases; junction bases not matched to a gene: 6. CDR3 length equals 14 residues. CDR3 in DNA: TGTGCCAGCAGCCAACGGACAGGGAGCTACGAGCAGTACTTC. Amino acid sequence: CASSQRTGSYEQYF.